This T cell receptor (beta chain) appears in the sequencing data of a study of T-cell memory formation after mild COVID-19 (dated by TCRdb to the early 2020s). Notes on the research overall: Most TCR sequence clusters were specific to one of the two donors. Two young, previously healthy adult volunteers, one female and one male, were included in the cohort. Longitudinal TCRalpha and TCRbeta repertoire sequencing tracked T-cell clones expanding and contracting after mild COVID-19 in two donors.

Taken from the germline V gene (reference sequence), the CDR1 and CDR2 loops are LNHDA and SQIVND. Relative to germline, V is missing 5 bases and J is missing 8 bases, with 9 bases of the junction outside any gene match. CDR3 length: 15 amino acids, cysteine to phenylalanine. Only CDR3 DNA remains: 45 bases, in frame from the first base. The run used an Illumina NovaSeq 6000. cDNA libraries for TCRalpha and TCRbeta were prepared by 5'RACE using constant-segment primers, with sample barcodes and unique molecular identifiers added. Trizol reagent was used to extract RNA from every sample. Amplification of the libraries took two PCR steps, and the second step added a second sample barcode plus Illumina TruSeq adapters. Libraries were sequenced on an Illumina NovaSeq with 2 x 150 bp paired-end reads. The study's processing was this. The reads were demultiplexed and collapsed into UMI-guided consensus sequences using migec v1.2.7. Using mixcr v2.1.11, the UMI consensuses were aligned to TRA and TRB V and J templates and assembled into clonotypes. Expanded or contracted clonotypes were those called significant by both edgeR and NoisET, with noise models trained on biological replicates. For edgeR calls, a false discovery rate-adjusted p below 0.01 and a log2 fold-change threshold of 1 were applied. PCA with hierarchical clustering of max-normalized trajectories of the 1000 most abundant clonotypes was used as exploratory dynamics analysis. Separately sequenced CD4+ and CD8+ repertoires were used to assign a CD4 or CD8 phenotype to each responding clone. The raw public data were reprocessed by TCRdb itself: fastp quality trimming at Q25, MiXCR clonotype calling, in-frame beta chains only. Entries that share a CDR3 protein sequence are merged under the most common genes and DNA. These V and J calls are TCRdb output, not the study's own analysis. Present in this sample are about 470,000 distinct CDR3 sequences, 15% to 20% of which were seen just once. The ten largest make up around 12% of the sample.

Ficoll-Paque density gradient centrifugation was the method used to isolate PBMCs. General findings and caveats noted by the study authors: SARS-CoV-2 specificity of the second-wave clones peaking on day 37 was not confirmed. Only a couple of mild cases were covered in the study, and larger cohorts including severe cases with pre-infection samples were considered necessary. Contracting CD4+ clones appeared mostly in the CM and EM memory subsets, whereas CD8+ clones were enriched in EMRA. Some responding clones were detected in pre-infection memory, suggesting pre-existing cross-reactive memory T cells joined the SARS-CoV-2 response. Clones that contracted from day 15 to 85 showed balanced CD4/CD8 phenotypes, whereas a second wave of clones that expanded from day 15 to 37 leaned towards CD4+.

Remarks on this clonotype: It has no known antigen specificity. No quality values exist for individual bases; no much larger clone is one base distant.

Recombination linked TRBV19 to TRBJ2-1, and 10 junction bases match TRBD1. What was sequenced was PBMCs or a T cell subset sorted from them (not recorded which). The receptor was isolated from an adult woman who had mild COVID-19 (a few samples of this study predate the infection). The sample titles of this study are shuffled in the database, so cell type and time point are left out; the donor was told from shared clones. In nucleotide form, the sequence is TGTGCCAGTAGTTCGGGACAGGGGTATTTGGATGAGCAGTTCTTC. This encodes CASSSGQGYLDEQFF.